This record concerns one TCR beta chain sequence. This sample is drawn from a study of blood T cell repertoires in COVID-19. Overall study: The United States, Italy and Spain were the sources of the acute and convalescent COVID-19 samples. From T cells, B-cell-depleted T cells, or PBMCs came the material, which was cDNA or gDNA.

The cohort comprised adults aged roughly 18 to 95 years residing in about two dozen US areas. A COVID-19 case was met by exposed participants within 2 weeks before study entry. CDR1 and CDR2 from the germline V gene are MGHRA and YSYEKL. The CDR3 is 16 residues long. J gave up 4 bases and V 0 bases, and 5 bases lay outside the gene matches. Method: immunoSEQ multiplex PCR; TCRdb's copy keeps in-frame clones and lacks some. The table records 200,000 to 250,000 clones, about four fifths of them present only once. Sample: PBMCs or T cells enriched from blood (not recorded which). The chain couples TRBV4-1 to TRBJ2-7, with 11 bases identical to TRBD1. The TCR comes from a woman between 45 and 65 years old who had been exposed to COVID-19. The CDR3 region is CASSQDPGTGGYEQYF. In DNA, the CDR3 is TGCGCCAGCAGCCAAGATCCGGGGACAGGGGGATACGAGCAGTACTTC.